This T cell receptor (beta chain) was captured in a study of early T cells in non-severe SARS-CoV-2 infection. Study summary: Sequencing used unsorted whole-blood bulk RNA, so chains lack pairing. Overall study findings and caveats: In VDJdb matching, anti-spike CD8 responses were favored while private and CD4 specificities went missing.

The CDR3 runs to 14 residues. CDR1 and CDR2 (germline): SQVTM, ANQGSEA. Trimming stripped 4 bases from V and 2 bases from J, with 14 bases between. Ten or more counts support this clonotype. The target antigen is unknown. TCRdb called the 5' RACE reads again in MiXCR, with one record for every CDR3 protein. This table holds tens of thousands of distinct CDR3 sequences, roughly 5% found once. The chain uses TRBV29-1 and TRBJ2-5; D is possibly TRBD1 (5 bases). The TCR comes from an adult who was a healthcare worker with PCR-confirmed SARS-CoV-2 infection or an uninfected control (not recorded which). The sample comprised whole blood. This chain's CDR3 is CSVATGSTQETQYF. The CDR3 nucleotides are TGCAGCGTTGCCACAGGATCGACTCAAGAGACCCAGTACTTC.